A single sample is the source of the 20 T cell receptor beta chains below, sequenced in a study of blood T cell repertoires in COVID-19. Produced via immunoSEQ multiplex PCR; TCRdb's table is partial and in-frame only. The profile covers roughly 250,000 clones, with approximately 82% appearing a single time and 4.5% to 6% taken by the ten largest. The sequenced sample was peripheral blood. Receptors were obtained from a woman of 80 years or more with active or convalescent COVID-19.

This sequence joins TRBV5-4 and TRBJ2-5; 13 bases are shared with TRBD2. The germline V gene encodes CDR1 SGHNT and CDR2 YYREEE (reference sequence). V dropped 9 bases and J dropped 5; count of bases not matched to a gene: 4. This CDR3 spans 13 amino acids. The CDR3 DNA is TGTGCCAACGGACTAGCGGGGGATGAGACCCAGTACTTC. It yields the protein CANGLAGDETQYF.

The chain uses TRBV3-1 (or the pseudogene TRBV3-2) and TRBJ1-1; a possible D gene is TRBD1 (5 bases). Between the trimmed V and J ends, which lost 3 bases and 2 bases, there was a span of 7 bases. CDR3 length equals 13 residues. Germline lookup yields CDR1 LGHDT and CDR2 YNNKEL (reference sequence). The CDR3 region is CASSQGPNTEAFF. The CDR3 DNA reads TGTGCCAGCAGCCAGGGGCCAAACACTGAAGCTTTCTTT.

CDR3: CASSAGRVPSGANVLTF. The CDR3 coding sequence is TGTGCCAGCAGTGCCGGTCGGGTACCCTCTGGGGCCAACGTCCTGACTTTC. The chain uses TRBV6-1 and TRBJ2-6, with no clear D. Germline CDR1 reads MNHNS; CDR2 reads SASEGT. The length of the CDR3 is 17 residues. The V end lost 4 bases, the J end lost 0 bases, and 13 bases lay between the germline ends.

The chain combines TRBV18 with TRBJ1-1; a possible D gene is TRBD1 (6 bases). The length of the CDR3 is 14 residues. Germline CDR1 KGHSH, CDR2 LQKENI. Trimming removed 2 bases from V and 1 base from J, with 8 bases in between. For the CDR3, the DNA is TGTGCCAGCTCACCAGGGACAAAGAACACTGAAGCTTTCTTT. This translates into CASSPGTKNTEAFF.

This rearrangement joins TRBV5-1 to TRBJ2-7, with TRBD2 matching 12 bases. V shed 4 bases and J 5 bases; nucleotides not matched to a gene: 10. Germline CDR1 is SGHRS and CDR2 is YFSETQ. This CDR3 has 16 residues. CDR3: CASSGQLAGGFNEQYF. CDR3 in DNA: TGCGCCAGCAGCGGGCAACTAGCGGGAGGTTTCAACGAGCAGTACTTC.

The chain carries TRBV6-5 and TRBJ1-1; D unclear. V gave up 6 bases and J gave up 6 bases, with 11 bases separating them. The CDR3 runs 12 residues. Germline assignment: CDR1 MNHEY and CDR2 SVGAGI. For the CDR3, the DNA is TGTGCCAGCAGAAACGGAGGATCTGAAGCTTTCTTT. It codes for CASRNGGSEAFF.

The V gene is TRBV6-1, the J gene TRBJ1-4; TRBD1 matches 7 bases. The CDR3 runs 12 residues. With 9 bases clipped from V and 5 bases from J, the junction kept 3 bases outside the gene matches. Germline-derived CDR1 and CDR2 are MNHNS and SASEGT. The CDR3 loop reads CASGRGNEKLFF. The DNA of the CDR3 is TGTGCCAGTGGCAGGGGGAATGAAAAACTGTTTTTT.

This chain uses TRBV25-1 with TRBJ2-5; 8 bases are a match to TRBD1. Germline CDR1 and CDR2: MGHDK and SYGVNS. After removal of 4 bases from V and 4 bases from J, the junction contained 8 bases not matched to a gene. The CDR3 has 15 amino acids. DNA of the CDR3: TGTGCCAGCAGTGCCGGACAGGGCATCGCAGAGACCCAGTACTTC. Translation gives CASSAGQGIAETQYF. Complete variable domain (other parts from reference TRBV25-1 and TRBJ2-5): EADIYQTPRYLVIGTGKKITLECSQTMGHDKMYWYQQDPGMELHLIHYSYGVNSTEKGDLSSESTVSRIRTEHFPLTLESARPSHTSQYLCASSAGQGIAETQYFGPGTRLLVL.

The genes are TRBV9 and TRBJ2-2; D may be TRBD1 (6 bases). Trimming removed 6 bases from V and 6 bases from J, with 21 bases in between. Looked up from germline, CDR1 is SGDLS and CDR2 is YYNGEE. This CDR3 is built from 16 residues. The CDR3 DNA sequence: TGTGCCAGCAACGACGATCGTAGGGGGAGTGCCGGGGAGCTGTTTTTT. Translated, it gives CASNDDRRGSAGELFF.

The J gene is TRBJ1-1, the V gene TRBV29-1; 9 positions agree with TRBD1. This CDR3 contains 16 residues. V dropped 7 bases and J dropped 5; count of bases not matched to a gene: 17. Per germline, CDR1 SQVTM and CDR2 ANQGSEA. CDR3 loop: CSATLRQGGAFTEAFF. Written as DNA, the CDR3 is TGCAGCGCTACTCTGAGACAGGGGGGAGCGTTTACTGAAGCTTTCTTT.

The chain is built from TRBV5-1 and TRBJ2-1; TRBD2 agrees at 13 bases. V dropped 2 bases and J dropped 4; count of bases not matched to a gene: 3. Germline CDR1 SGHRS, CDR2 YFSETQ. This CDR3 spans 16 amino acids. The CDR3 reads CASSLWTSGGYNEQFF. The CDR3 coding sequence is TGCGCCAGCAGCTTATGGACTAGCGGGGGATACAATGAGCAGTTCTTC.

In regard to this clone: This same CDR3 is encoded by further DNA sequences in the sample. The V gene is TRBV19, the J gene TRBJ1-5; the D gene is possibly TRBD1 (5 bases). The CDR3 length is 14 residues. Germline lookup yields CDR1 LNHDA and CDR2 SQIVND (reference sequence). The germline V and J ends were trimmed by 4 bases and 4 bases, with 11 bases remaining between them. The DNA for the CDR3 is TGTGCCAGTAGTAGAGACAGAATTAATCAGCCCCAGCATTTT. It specifies CASSRDRINQPQHF.

The V and J genes are TRBV6-5 and TRBJ2-5, with D tentatively TRBD1 (5 bases). Germline CDR1 is MNHEY and CDR2 is SVGAGI. This CDR3 is 12 amino acids long. The ends were cut back, 6 bases at V and 8 bases at J, with 13 bases in the middle. As DNA, the CDR3 is TGTGCCAGCAGCCGCCCCAGGGCTACCCAGTACTTC. Translation: CASSRPRATQYF.

This clone was seen a handful of times. J is TRBJ2-3 and V is TRBV11-2; D unresolved. The germline gives CDR1 SGHAT, CDR2 FQNNGV. CDR3 size: 12 residues. Trimming cost V 5 bases and J 9 bases, with 12 bases left between them. This CDR3 is CASSVVGDTQYF. DNA for the CDR3: TGTGCCAGCAGCGTGGTAGGAGACACGCAGTATTTT. The entire variable domain, with the rest obtained from reference TRBV11-2 and TRBJ2-3, is as follows: EAGVAQSPRYKIIEKRQSVAFWCNPISGHATLYWYQQILGQGPKLLIQFQNNGVVDDSQLPKDRFSAERLKGVDSTLKIQPAKLEDSAVYLCASSVVGDTQYFGPGTRLTVL.

V is TRBV7-2 and J is TRBJ2-3; D is unresolved. CDR3 length equals 13 residues. V lost 2 bases, J lost 5 bases, and 8 bases lay in between. Germline CDR1 SGHTA, CDR2 FQGNSA. Here the CDR3 DNA reads TGTGCCAGCAGCTTATCCCGCGAAGATACGCAGTATTTT. Protein: CASSLSREDTQYF.

The rearrangement links TRBV10-2 to TRBJ2-3, with 8 positions matching TRBD2. CDR3 length: 14 residues. With 2 bases clipped from V and 3 bases from J, the junction kept 1 base outside the gene matches. Germline V gives CDR1 WSHSY, CDR2 SAAADI. DNA of the CDR3: TGCGCCAGCAGTGAGGCGGGAGGTACAGATACGCAGTATTTT. Translating gives CASSEAGGTDTQYF.

The chain couples TRBV5-1 to TRBJ1-6; 9 nucleotides line up with TRBD1. Trimming removed 4 bases from V and 6 bases from J; junction bases left unmatched: 8. The germline V gene encodes CDR1 SGHRS and CDR2 YFSETQ. The CDR3 runs to 16 residues. CDR3 DNA sequence: TGCGCCAGCAGCCCTTCCGGGACAGGGTCTAATTCACCCCTCCACTTT. Translating it yields CASSPSGTGSNSPLHF.

This clone turned up a few times. This CDR3 reads CASRADTGNTIYF. Written as DNA, the CDR3 is TGTGCCAGCAGGGCGGACACTGGAAACACCATATATTTT. V usage is TRBV2 and J usage is TRBJ1-3; D is possibly TRBD1 (5 bases). The CDR3 covers 13 residues. Germline loops: CDR1 SNHLY, CDR2 FYNNEI. V was pared by 6 bases and J by 2 bases, with 8 bases between.

The J gene is TRBJ1-1, the V gene TRBV29-1; a weak D match, TRBD1 (5 bases). The CDR3 has 12 residues. Germline V lookup: CDR1 SQVTM, CDR2 ANQGSEA. Deletions cut 7 bases from V and 5 bases from J, with 14 bases between. The CDR3 protein is CSAMTVGTEAFF. The CDR3 nucleotides are TGCAGCGCCATGACAGTTGGGACTGAAGCTTTCTTT.

The CDR3 DNA reads as TGCGCCAGCAGCTTCTCCGAGACTTCTGACACAGATACGCAGTATTTT. This encodes CASSFSETSDTDTQYF. This rearrangement joins TRBV5-1 to TRBJ2-3; D is unresolved. Germline V lookup: CDR1 SGHRS, CDR2 YFSETQ. CDR3 length: 16 amino acids. V lost 2 bases and J lost 2, with 15 bases in between. The full variable domain, rest sourced from reference TRBV5-1 and TRBJ2-3, is KAGVTQTPRYLIKTRGQQVTLSCSPISGHRSVSWYQQTPGQGLQFLFEYFSETQRNKGNFPGRFSGRQFSNSRSEMNVSTLELGDSALYLCASSFSETSDTDTQYFGPGTRLTVL.